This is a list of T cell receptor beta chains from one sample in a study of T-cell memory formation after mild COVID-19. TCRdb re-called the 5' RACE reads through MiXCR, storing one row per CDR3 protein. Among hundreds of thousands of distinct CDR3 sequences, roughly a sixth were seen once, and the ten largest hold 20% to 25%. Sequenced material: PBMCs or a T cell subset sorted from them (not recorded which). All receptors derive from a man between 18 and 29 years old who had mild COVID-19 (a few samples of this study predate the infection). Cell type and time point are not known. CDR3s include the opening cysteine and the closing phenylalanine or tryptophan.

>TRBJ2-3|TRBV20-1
CSASPGGLDTQYF
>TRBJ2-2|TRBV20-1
CSARAHPLAGGLEELFF
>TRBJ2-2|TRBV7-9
CASTWGVAGELFF
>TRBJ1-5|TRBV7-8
CASSLGTLYSNQPQHF
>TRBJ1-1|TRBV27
CASSFIWMAGGTEAFF
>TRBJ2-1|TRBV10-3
CAINTGDSYNEQFF
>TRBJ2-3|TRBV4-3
CASSPMGDTQYF
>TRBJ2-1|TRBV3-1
CASSQDRTSGGHEQFF
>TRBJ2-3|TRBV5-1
CASSFGLAHSTDTQYF
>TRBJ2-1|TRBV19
CASGATRERDEQFF
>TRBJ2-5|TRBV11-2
CASSFDGLETQYF
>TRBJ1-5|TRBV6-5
CASSPHRNQPQHF
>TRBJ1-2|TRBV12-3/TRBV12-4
CASSSSSGSYGYTF
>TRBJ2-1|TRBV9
CASSVEEGIPYNEQFF
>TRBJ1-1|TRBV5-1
CASSFSEYTEAFF
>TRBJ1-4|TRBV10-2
CASTDRRSLFF
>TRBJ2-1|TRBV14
CASSQVATGSNEQFF
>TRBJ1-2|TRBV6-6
CASSYEGGYTF
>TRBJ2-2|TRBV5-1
CASSQDGGRELFF
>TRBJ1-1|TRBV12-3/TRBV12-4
CASSFGRSEAFF
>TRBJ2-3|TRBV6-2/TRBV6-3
CASSFRDREYTDTQYF
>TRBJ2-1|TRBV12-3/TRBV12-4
CASMLAGGPGEQFF
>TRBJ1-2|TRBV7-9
CASSLGTGTGYTF
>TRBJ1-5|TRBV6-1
CASRMNGNQPQHF
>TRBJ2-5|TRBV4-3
CASSQDKGTGQETQYF
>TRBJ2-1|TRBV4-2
CASSQAPRGRNEQFF
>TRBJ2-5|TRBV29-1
CSVEDSAGGLETQYF
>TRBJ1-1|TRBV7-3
CASSERTGGATEAFF
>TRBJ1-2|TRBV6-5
CASSYLNFRGPDGYTF
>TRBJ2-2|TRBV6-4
CASSERSSNTGELFF
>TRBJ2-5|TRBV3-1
CASSQEQALLGQETQYF
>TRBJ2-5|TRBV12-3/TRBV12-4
CASRALEETQYF
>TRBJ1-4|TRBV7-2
CASSPYPRQEYNEKLFF
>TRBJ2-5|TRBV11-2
CASSPKRTSGGAPETQYF
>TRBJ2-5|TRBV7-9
CATPGFVGNAQETQYF
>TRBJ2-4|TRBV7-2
CASSQGLTKNIQYF
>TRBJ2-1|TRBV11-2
CAAGAGLAGGSEQFF
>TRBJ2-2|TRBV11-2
CASSLFTTGGELFF
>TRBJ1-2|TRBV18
CASSPAGGNYGYTF
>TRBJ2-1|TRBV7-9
CASSLAGVVGEQFF
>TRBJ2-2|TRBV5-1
CASSLEFNTGELFF
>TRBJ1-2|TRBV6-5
CASSSPGQNYGYTF